This T cell receptor (beta chain) comes out of a study of somatic mutations in cytotoxic T cells in rheumatoid arthritis. There are a few counts of this clone. Some clones are missing from TCRdb's copy, which holds only in-frame ones; the method was immunoSEQ multiplex PCR. The repertoire holds tens of thousands of clones, with around nine tenths as singletons. The CDR3 has 14 amino acids. Looked up from germline, CDR1 is SGHNT and CDR2 is YYREEE (reference sequence). The V and J ends lost 5 bases and 0 bases respectively, with 12 bases between them. The sample comprised CD8+ T cells sorted from blood. The chain joins TRBV5-4 to TRBJ2-7; tentatively, D is TRBD2 (6 bases). This TCR was sampled from an adult with rheumatoid arthritis. The CDR3 protein is CASSWDGSSYEQYF. Here the CDR3 DNA reads TGTGCCAGCAGTTGGGACGGGAGCTCCTACGAGCAGTACTTC.